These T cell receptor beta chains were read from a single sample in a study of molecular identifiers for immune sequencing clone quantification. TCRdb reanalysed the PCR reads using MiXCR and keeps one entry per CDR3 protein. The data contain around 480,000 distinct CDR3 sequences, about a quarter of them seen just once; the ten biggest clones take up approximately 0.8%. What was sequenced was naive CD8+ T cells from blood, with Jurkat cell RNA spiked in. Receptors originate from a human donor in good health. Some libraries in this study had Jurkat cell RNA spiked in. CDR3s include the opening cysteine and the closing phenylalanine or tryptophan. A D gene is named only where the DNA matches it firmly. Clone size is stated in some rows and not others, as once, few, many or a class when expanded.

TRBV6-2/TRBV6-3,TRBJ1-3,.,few,CASSYSNPRTYEGSSLGNTIYF,TGTGCCAGCAGTTACAGCAATCCGAGGACCTACGAAGGGTCATCTCTTGGAAACACCATATATTTT
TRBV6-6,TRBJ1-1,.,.,CAIYREMNTEAFF,TGTGCCATATACAGGGAAATGAACACTGAAGCTTTCTTT
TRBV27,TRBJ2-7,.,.,CASKDGSLSYEQYF,TGTGCCAGCAAAGATGGCAGCCTCTCCTACGAGCAGTACTTC
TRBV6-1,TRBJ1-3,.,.,CASRRHSGNTIYF,TGTGCCAGCAGACGACACAGCGGAAACACCATATATTTT
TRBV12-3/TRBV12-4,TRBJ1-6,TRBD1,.,CASSLSPGGSLLHF,TGTGCCAGCAGTTTATCACCAGGGGGTTCACTCCTCCACTTT
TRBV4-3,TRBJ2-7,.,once,CASSQDRQGYYEQYF,TGCGCCAGCAGCCAAGATAGGCAGGGCTACTACGAGCAGTACTTC
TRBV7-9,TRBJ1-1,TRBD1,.,CASSPDRGFLAFF,TGTGCCAGCAGTCCGGACAGGGGGTTTTTGGCTTTCTTT
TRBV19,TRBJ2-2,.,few,CATSGGRTRSGRTGELFF,TGTGCCACCTCCGGAGGCCGAACCCGGAGCGGGCGTACCGGGGAGCTGTTTTTT
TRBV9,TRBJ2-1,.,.,CASSVVHSDYNEQFF,TGTGCCAGCAGCGTAGTTCATTCAGACTACAATGAGCAGTTCTTC
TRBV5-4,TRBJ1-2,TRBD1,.,CASSLLLGQGLANYGYTF,TGTGCCAGCAGCTTGCTACTTGGACAGGGGCTAGCTAACTATGGCTACACCTTC
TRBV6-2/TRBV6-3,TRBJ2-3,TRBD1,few,CASSHGIQGDSTDTQYF,TGTGCCAGCAGTCACGGGATCCAGGGGGACAGCACAGATACGCAGTATTTT
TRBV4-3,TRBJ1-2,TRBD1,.,CASSQDRTGGFGYTF,TGCGCCAGCAGCCAAGATCGGACAGGGGGCTTTGGCTACACCTTC
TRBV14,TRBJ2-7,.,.,CASSQELAFYEQYF,TGTGCCAGCAGCCAAGAGCTAGCTTTCTACGAGCAGTACTTC
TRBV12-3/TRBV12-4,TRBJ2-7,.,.,CASSWGTPVLTVGQYF,TGTGCCAGCAGTTGGGGGACGCCGGTCTTAACTGTGGGGCAGTACTTC
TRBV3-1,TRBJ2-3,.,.,CASSQDPAPLGSASTDTQYF,TGTGCCAGCAGCCAAGATCCAGCCCCTTTGGGGAGCGCTAGCACAGATACGCAGTATTTT
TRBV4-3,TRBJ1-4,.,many,CASSQDWGIGEKLFF,TGCGCCAGCAGCCAAGATTGGGGCATTGGGGAAAAACTGTTTTTT
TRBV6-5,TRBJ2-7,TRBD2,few,CASSYIAGESYEQYF,TGTGCCAGCAGTTACATAGCGGGAGAGAGTTACGAGCAGTACTTC
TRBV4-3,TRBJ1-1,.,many,CASSQDLGGSGTEAFF,TGCGCCAGCAGCCAAGATCTTGGCGGCAGCGGCACTGAAGCTTTCTTT
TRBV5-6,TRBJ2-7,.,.,CASSYQRAYEQYF,TGTGCCAGCAGCTACCAAAGGGCCTACGAGCAGTACTTC
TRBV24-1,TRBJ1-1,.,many,CATSDSSVAFF,TGTGCCACCAGTGATTCGTCTGTAGCTTTCTTT
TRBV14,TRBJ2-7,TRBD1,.,CASSEGQGWYEQYF,TGTGCCAGCAGCGAGGGACAGGGCTGGTACGAGCAGTACTTC
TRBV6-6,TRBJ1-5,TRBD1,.,CASTVTGNQPRHF,TGTGCCAGCACCGTGACAGGGAATCAGCCCCGGCATTTT
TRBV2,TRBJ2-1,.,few,CASRLPNRDEQFF,TGTGCCAGCAGGCTCCCAAATCGGGATGAGCAGTTCTTC
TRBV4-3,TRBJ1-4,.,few,CASSQGRAPPGKLFF,TGCGCCAGCAGCCAAGGGAGGGCGCCCCCGGGAAAACTGTTTTTT
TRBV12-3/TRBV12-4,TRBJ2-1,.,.,CASSSREGIYNEQFF,TGTGCCAGCAGTTCTCGGGAAGGGATCTACAATGAGCAGTTCTTC